What follows are 11 T cell receptor beta chains derived from one specimen sequenced in a study of T cell responses to AZD1222 COVID-19 vaccine. TCRdb's copy holds only in-frame clones and misses some; the assay was immunoSEQ multiplex PCR. This sample has approximately 82,000 clones, with 85% to 95% found just once. The specimen was peripheral blood, collected on day 0 of AZD1222 vaccination. The source is an adult in good health.

DNA for the CDR3: TGTGCCAGCAGCTTTCCGGGACAGGGGAATGGCTACACCTTC. It yields the protein CASSFPGQGNGYTF. The V and J genes are TRBV7-9 and TRBJ1-2; the match to TRBD1 covers 10 bases. With V trimmed by 3 bases and J by 6 bases, 4 bases remained unmatched. CDR1 SEHNR and CDR2 FQNEAQ come from the germline V gene (reference sequence). There are 14 residues in the CDR3.

V gene TRBV18 combines with J gene TRBJ2-3, with 8 bases identical to TRBD2. The CDR3 has 16 residues. The V segment lost 4 bases and the J segment 2 bases; nucleotides outside the gene matches: 8. Germline V lookup: CDR1 KGHSH, CDR2 LQKENI. CDR3 residues: CASSLNGGVLTDTQYF. CDR3 coding DNA: TGTGCCAGCTCACTTAACGGGGGGGTCCTCACAGATACGCAGTATTTT.

This clone has only one observation. The chain employs TRBV10-1 and TRBJ2-7; the match to TRBD1 covers 7 bases. Unmatched junction bases numbered 9, after V lost 1 base and J lost 3 bases. Germline assignment: CDR1 WNHNN and CDR2 SYGVQD (reference sequence). There are 16 residues in the CDR3. The CDR3 sequence is CASSEYSGGIGYEQYF. CDR3 nucleotide sequence: TGCGCCAGCAGTGAGTACTCAGGGGGTATAGGCTACGAGCAGTACTTC.

The rearrangement joins TRBV25-1 to TRBJ1-1; D unclear. Germline V gene sequence: CDR1 MGHDK, CDR2 SYGVNS. This CDR3 spans 12 amino acids. Trimming took 6 bases from V and 4 from J, leaving 9 bases between them. CDR3 sequence (DNA): TGTGCCAGCAGCTTCGGTTTCACTGAAGCTTTCTTT. It is translated as CASSFGFTEAFF. Full variable domain (outside the CDR3, taken from reference TRBV25-1 and TRBJ1-1): EADIYQTPRYLVIGTGKKITLECSQTMGHDKMYWYQQDPGMELHLIHYSYGVNSTEKGDLSSESTVSRIRTEHFPLTLESARPSHTSQYLCASSFGFTEAFFGQGTRLTVV.

The V and J genes are TRBV5-5 and TRBJ1-6; D remains ambiguous. The CDR3 has 13 residues. V shed 0 bases and J shed 14 bases, with 12 bases lying between them. Germline V gene sequence: CDR1 SGHKS, CDR2 YYEKEE (reference sequence). CDR3 sequence: CASSLDPNGALHF. CDR3 nucleotide sequence: TGTGCCAGCAGCTTGGATCCGAACGGGGCCCTCCACTTT.

V usage is TRBV15 and J usage is TRBJ2-2; the match to TRBD2 covers 11 bases. CDR1 and CDR2 (germline): LNHNV, YYDKDF (reference sequence). V lost 1 base, J lost 5 bases, and 12 bases stayed unmatched. CDR3 length equals 19 residues. This CDR3 is CATSRGRGSGGAKTGELFF. The CDR3 nucleotides read TGTGCCACCAGCAGAGGTCGGGGTAGCGGGGGGGCAAAAACCGGGGAGCTGTTTTTT.

This clone was counted a single time. This sequence joins TRBV7-9 and TRBJ2-5, with a tentative D call TRBD2 (6 bases). CDR1 and CDR2 (germline): SEHNR, FQNEAQ (reference sequence). Trimming shortened V by 3 bases and J by 5 bases, and 13 bases separated the two germline ends. The CDR3 contains 14 residues. The CDR3 DNA reads TGTGCCAGCAGCTTGACCGGAGGGTGGGAGACCCAGTACTTC. This gives the protein CASSLTGGWETQYF.

This chain connects TRBV6-1 to TRBJ2-7; no reliable D call. The CDR3 is 14 residues long. V shed 1 base and J shed 4 bases, with 11 bases lying between them. The germline V gene has CDR1 MNHNS and CDR2 SASEGT. The CDR3 nucleotides are TGTGCCAGCAGTGAAGGGCACTACGCGTACGAGCAGTACTTC. As protein: CASSEGHYAYEQYF.

This rearrangement joins TRBV19 to TRBJ1-1; 10 bases agree with TRBD1. Looked up from germline, CDR1 is LNHDA and CDR2 is SQIVND (reference sequence). The length of the CDR3 is 12 residues. The J segment lost 6 bases and the V segment lost 9 bases, leaving 4 bases of the junction unmatched. The CDR3 DNA is TGTGCCAGCTCGGACAGGGGGTCTGAAGCTTTCTTT. Its protein product is CASSDRGSEAFF.

The V call is TRBV28, the J call TRBJ1-2; no firm D call. The germline V gene has CDR1 MDHEN and CDR2 SYDVKM. The CDR3 consists of 14 residues. Deletions cut 5 bases from V and 8 bases from J, with 18 bases between. In DNA, the CDR3 is TGTGCCAGCAGTCACACTACTCCCTCCGGGGGCTACACCTTC. This codes for CASSHTTPSGGYTF.

The V and J genes are TRBV4-1 and TRBJ2-2; perhaps TRBD1 as D (5 bases). The germline V gene encodes CDR1 MGHRA and CDR2 YSYEKL. The CDR3 is 15 amino acids. V was clipped by 3 bases and J by 5 bases, with 13 bases between them. CDR3 sequence reads: CASSQKGAGTGELFF. The CDR3 coding sequence is TGCGCCAGCAGCCAGAAAGGGGCAGGGACCGGGGAGCTGTTTTTT.